The 28 T cell receptor beta chains below all came from one sample that was sequenced in a study of blood T cells in healthy people across ages (dated by TCRdb to between 2015 and 2016). The library came from 5' RACE. TCRdb shows the sequencer as Illumina HiSeq 2500. The second PCR ran for about 7 to 11 cycles and used a J-beta primer mix along with a sample-barcoded 5' primer. The public reads were run again by TCRdb, first through fastp at Q25 and then through MiXCR, and only productive beta chains were kept. Every distinct CDR3 protein forms one entry, paired with its most common genes and DNA. The sample yields 1.5 million to 2 million distinct CDR3 sequences; 49% were counted once. Less than 2.5% of the sample is in the top ten clones. Specimen: blood. These receptor sequences come from a woman in her thirties or forties in good health.

The rearrangement joins TRBV11-1 to TRBJ2-6; perhaps D is TRBD1 or TRBD2 (5 bases each). Per germline, CDR1 SGHAT and CDR2 FQDESV (reference sequence). The V end was cut by 1 base, the J end by 2 bases, with 15 bases between. CDR3 length equals 18 residues. As DNA, the CDR3 is TGTGCCAGCAGCTTAGTTGGGGGAAGAGTCGCTGGGGCCAACGTCCTGACTTTC. Its protein is CASSLVGGRVAGANVLTF.

A note on this clonotype: At one boundary the junction diverges from the germline segment, which might be a read error. The gene calls are TRBV6-5 and TRBJ1-2; TRBD1 matches 10 bases. CDR1 is MNHEY, CDR2 SVGAGI, per germline. The CDR3 totals 13 residues. The CDR3 nucleotides read TGTGCCAGTTGCCGGGACAGGGGTAATGGCCACACCTTC. It is translated as CASCRDRGNGHTF.

The chain uses TRBV27 and TRBJ2-1, with D possibly being TRBD1 (6 bases). The CDR3 totals 16 residues. Germline-derived CDR1 and CDR2 are MNHEY and SMNVEV (reference sequence). The ends were cut back, 6 bases at V and 0 bases at J, with 15 bases in the middle. As DNA, the CDR3 is TGTGCCAGCAGGGCAACCGACAGGAGCTCCTACAATGAGCAGTTCTTC. Translating it yields CASRATDRSSYNEQFF.

The rearrangement uses TRBV4-3 and TRBJ2-1; no clear D gene. This CDR3 contains 14 residues. Germline CDR1 and CDR2: LGHNA and YSLEER. The ends were cut back, 6 bases at V and 1 base at J, with 10 bases in the middle. Written as DNA, the CDR3 is TGCGCCAGCAGTAATGCCCTATCCTACAATGAGCAGTTCTTC. It yields the protein CASSNALSYNEQFF.

This clonotype has at least ten counts. The chain has TRBV14 and TRBJ2-7; TRBD1 agrees at 8 bases. Germline lookup yields CDR1 SGHDN and CDR2 FVKESK. Trimming removed 4 bases from V and 0 bases from J; junction bases left unmatched: 5. The CDR3 has 15 amino acids. The DNA of the CDR3 is TGTGCCAGCAGCCCACTGGGGACAGGCTCCTACGAGCAGTACTTC. The encoded protein is CASSPLGTGSYEQYF.

This clonotype appeared a few times. J is TRBJ2-5 and V is TRBV12-3 or TRBV12-4; D uncertain. CDR3 length equals 14 residues. Deletions cut 0 bases from V and 5 bases from J, with 10 bases between. The CDR3 region has the DNA TGTGCCAGCAGTTTAGCACGTGGTCGCGAGACCCAGTACTTC. It encodes CASSLARGRETQYF.

The chain recombines TRBV12-3 or TRBV12-4 with TRBJ2-1; D unclear. Trimming stripped 6 bases from V and 8 bases from J, with 14 bases between. CDR3 size: 13 residues. CDR3 nucleotide sequence: TGTGCCAGCAGGCCCCAGGACCGGGATGAGCAGTTCTTC. It translates to CASRPQDRDEQFF.

This clonotype occurred a few times. V usage is TRBV4-3 and J usage is TRBJ2-5; a weak D match, TRBD1 (5 bases). The CDR3 loop spans 16 amino acids. CDR1 and CDR2 from the germline V gene are LGHNA and YSLEER. V dropped 1 base and J dropped 5 bases, with 17 bases sitting between them. This chain's CDR3 is CASSQGSGPSGETQYF. CDR3 nucleotide sequence: TGCGCCAGCAGCCAAGGGTCAGGGCCCTCCGGGGAGACCCAGTACTTC.

The chain recombines TRBV10-3 with TRBJ2-1; D possibly corresponds to TRBD2 (5 bases). The V and J ends lost 6 bases and 10 bases respectively, with 13 bases between them. This CDR3 has 12 residues. From germline, CDR1 is ENHRY and CDR2 SYGVKD. The CDR3 loop reads CAIREDGFEQFF. CDR3 in DNA: TGTGCCATCAGGGAGGACGGATTCGAGCAGTTCTTC.

This clonotype was seen a few times. This sequence joins TRBV6-2 or TRBV6-3 and TRBJ2-1; D not resolved. The CDR3 has 15 amino acids. Germline V lookup: CDR1 MNHEY, CDR2 SVGEGT. V was trimmed by 2 bases and J by 0 bases, leaving 8 bases between them. This chain's CDR3 is CASSYGPSSYNEQFF. In nucleotides, the CDR3 is TGTGCCAGCAGTTACGGTCCGAGCTCCTACAATGAGCAGTTCTTC.

This clonotype was recorded only once. The chain employs TRBV20-1 and TRBJ2-3; perhaps TRBD2 as D (7 bases). The ends were cut back, 8 bases at V and 6 bases at J, with 21 bases in the middle. The germline V gene encodes CDR1 DFQATT and CDR2 SNEGSKA (reference sequence). This CDR3 is built from 14 residues. CDR3 sequence reads: CSPKGGGPGDTQYF. CDR3 coding DNA: TGCAGTCCTAAAGGGGGGGGGCCAGGGGATACGCAGTATTTT.

The gene calls are TRBV4-1 and TRBJ2-3; D is possibly TRBD1 or TRBD2 (5 bases each). Germline CDR1 is MGHRA and CDR2 is YSYEKL. CDR3 length: 16 amino acids. V lost 0 bases and J 0 bases, leaving 10 bases between the germline ends. This CDR3 is CASSQEGTRSTDTQYF. The CDR3 DNA reads TGCGCCAGCAGCCAAGAAGGGACCAGAAGCACAGATACGCAGTATTTT.

J is TRBJ2-3 and V is TRBV24-1, with a possible D match to TRBD2 (5 bases). The CDR3 loop spans 16 amino acids. From germline, CDR1 is KGHDR and CDR2 SFDVKD. Trimming shortened V by 1 base and J by 7 bases, and 17 bases separated the two germline ends. This CDR3 is CATSDFEGTSPYTQYF. CDR3 DNA sequence: TGTGCCACCAGTGATTTTGAGGGAACCTCACCGTATACGCAGTATTTT.

As concerns this clonotype: The junction departs from the called germline gene at one end, perhaps through a read error. The V gene is TRBV28, the J gene TRBJ2-5; unclear D gene. The CDR3 is 13 amino acids. Germline values: CDR1 MDHEN, CDR2 SYDVKM. The CDR3 sequence is CVSSIGFGKTQYF. CDR3 sequence (DNA): TGTGTCAGCAGTATCGGTTTTGGGAAGACCCAGTACTTC. The variable domain in full, with the rest retrieved from reference TRBV28 and TRBJ2-5, is DVKVTQSSRYLVKRTGEKVFLECVQDMDHENMFWYRQDPGLGLRLIYFSYDVKMKEKGDIPEGYSVSREKKERFSLILESASTNQTSMYLCVSSIGFGKTQYFGPGTRLLVL.

The chain uses TRBV18 and TRBJ1-5; tentatively, D is TRBD1 (5 bases). CDR3 size: 15 residues. V lost 6 bases and J 4 bases, leaving 16 bases between the germline ends. Germline values: CDR1 KGHSH, CDR2 LQKENI. The CDR3 region has the DNA TGTGCCAGCTCCCGAGCGGGGAGGGGAAATCAGCCCCAGCATTTT. Its protein is CASSRAGRGNQPQHF.

The chain combines TRBV6-6 with TRBJ2-6; D is unclear. Germline CDR1 is MNHNY and CDR2 is SVGAGI (reference sequence). The V and J ends lost 6 bases and 1 base respectively, with 10 bases between them. The CDR3 covers 15 residues. CDR3 in amino acids: CASRWLTSGANVLTF. DNA of the CDR3: TGTGCCAGCAGATGGTTAACTTCTGGGGCCAACGTCCTGACTTTC.

The chain uses TRBV6-2 or TRBV6-3 and TRBJ1-5; TRBD1 matches 9 bases. Trimming removed 5 bases from V and 4 bases from J; junction bases left unmatched: 12. This CDR3 is built from 17 residues. Per germline, CDR1 MNHEY and CDR2 SVGEGT. The CDR3 region is CASSHTRTGGPNQPQHF. In DNA form, the CDR3 reads TGTGCCAGCAGTCACACCCGTACAGGGGGCCCAAATCAGCCCCAGCATTTT.

The J gene is TRBJ1-1, the V gene TRBV7-9; D is ambiguous. V lost 2 bases, J lost 1 base, and 11 bases lay in between. The CDR3 is made up of 15 amino acids. Germline CDR1 and CDR2: SEHNR and FQNEAQ (reference sequence). This CDR3 is CASSLPSSWNTEAFF. The CDR3 bases are TGTGCCAGCAGCTTACCCTCCTCTTGGAACACTGAAGCTTTCTTT.

The CDR3 region has the DNA TGTGCCAGCAGCCAAGATATGCCTAGCGGGGGGGCCGGCAATGAGCAGTACTTC. It is translated as CASSQDMPSGGAGNEQYF. The V call is TRBV4-2, the J call TRBJ2-5; 12 bases are shared with TRBD2. CDR3 length: 18 amino acids. Unmatched junction bases numbered 16, after V lost 0 bases and J lost 11 bases. Germline assignment: CDR1 LGHNA and CDR2 YNFKEQ.

The V call is TRBV12-3 or TRBV12-4, the J call TRBJ1-6; 11 nucleotides agree with TRBD1. The ends lost 2 bases at V and 8 bases at J; junction bases unmatched: 8. The CDR3 is made up of 17 amino acids. CDR3 residues: CASSLWTGGVRYSPLHF. The CDR3 DNA is TGTGCCAGCAGTTTATGGACAGGGGGCGTTAGGTATTCACCCCTCCACTTT.

The rearrangement links TRBV5-6 to TRBJ2-4, with D possibly TRBD2 on 5 matching bases. Trimming left V 2 bases short and J 5 bases short, with 11 bases between. The CDR3 covers 14 residues. Per the germline V gene, CDR1 is SGHDT and CDR2 is YYEEEE. The CDR3 DNA reads TGTGCCAGCAGCTTAGTACGAGGGCAAAACATTCAGTACTTC. Translating gives CASSLVRGQNIQYF.

The V call is TRBV7-9, the J call TRBJ2-2, with TRBD1 matching 7 bases. This CDR3 spans 16 amino acids. Trimming at V came to 4 bases and at J to 7 bases, leaving 12 bases not matched to a gene. Germline CDR1 SEHNR, CDR2 FQNEAQ (reference sequence). The CDR3 coding sequence is TGTGCCAGCAGCTCCTCACAGGGGTTTTGGCTCGGGGAGCTGTTTTTT. It is translated as CASSSSQGFWLGELFF.

The chain uses TRBV7-2 and TRBJ2-5; 7 bases are a match to TRBD1. CDR1 is SGHTA, CDR2 FQGNSA, per germline. Trimming cost V 1 base and J 11 bases; bases outside gene matches: 10. The CDR3 covers 14 residues. For the CDR3, the DNA is TGTGCCAGCAGCTTAGAGACAGGGATGAATGAGCAGTACTTC. Its protein is CASSLETGMNEQYF.

To note about this clonotype: Relative to the germline gene, one junction end is altered; a read error may explain this. This rearrangement joins TRBV24-1 to TRBJ2-1; the match to TRBD1 covers 7 bases. CDR3 length: 14 amino acids. The germline gives CDR1 KGHDR, CDR2 SFDVKD. The CDR3 region has the DNA TGTGCCGCCAGTGACCCGGGACAGAATCATGAGCAGTTCTTC. Translated: CAASDPGQNHEQFF.

This sequence joins TRBV5-1 and TRBJ2-5; a weak D match, TRBD2 (5 bases). Germline V CDR1 and CDR2: SGHRS, YFSETQ. V lost 5 bases to trimming and J lost 2 bases, with 13 bases between them. CDR3 length equals 14 residues. The DNA for the CDR3 is TGCGCCAGCAGACCCCCGGGGATACAAGAGACCCAGTACTTC. Encoded protein: CASRPPGIQETQYF.

V gene TRBV27 combines with J gene TRBJ2-4; D is unclear. The tail of the sequence fits TRBJ2-7 better, so the J call may be wrong. CDR1 is MNHEY and CDR2 is SMNVEV in the germline V gene (reference sequence). The CDR3 is 12 amino acids. Written as DNA, the CDR3 is TGTGCCAGCAGTTCATCATGGACCGAGCAGTACTTC. Translation gives CASSSSWTEQYF.

This clonotype was seen only a few times. CDR3 sequence: CASTPPGRGATDTQYF. The CDR3 nucleotides are TGTGCCAGCACCCCTCCAGGGCGGGGGGCCACAGATACGCAGTATTTT. The chain combines TRBV11-2 with TRBJ2-3; 8 bases match TRBD2. The CDR3 consists of 16 residues. Trimming at V came to 7 bases and at J to 2 bases, leaving 11 bases not matched to a gene. Germline CDR1 is SGHAT and CDR2 is FQNNGV.

This clonotype was detected only a few times. This chain joins TRBV6-2 or TRBV6-3 and TRBJ2-5; the D gene could be TRBD1 or TRBD2 (6 bases each). The V gene's germline CDR1 is MNHEY and CDR2 SVGEGT. V shed 6 bases and J shed 3 bases, with 20 bases lying between them. This CDR3 region has 16 residues. DNA of the CDR3: TGTGCCAGCAGAAACCCCGCTCGAGGGGGGAAAGAGACCCAGTACTTC. Its translation is CASRNPARGGKETQYF.